The sequence of this T cell receptor beta chain was determined in a study of immune aging and cytomegalovirus after organ transplant (dated by TCRdb to about 2021). With respect to the entire study: Every transplant recipient was given three-drug immunosuppression consisting of prednisone, tacrolimus, and mycophenolate.

The meaning of the sample's time point label: five sample-tagged time points from pre-transplant (day -1) to day 368 post-transplant, pooled. PBMC were thawed and then stimulated for more than ten hours with a CMV IE-1 overlapping peptide library, with no transport inhibitors added. Thawed cells were rested overnight and then stimulated in R10 medium with CD28/CD49d costimulation. The IE-1 peptide library was made up of 15-amino-acid peptides, each overlapping by 11 amino acids. Samples from each time point were barcoded using BD Single-Cell Multiplexing Kit Sample Tags, then pooled and stained with sorting antibodies plus oligo-conjugated anti-CD45RA. A BD FACSAria III was used to sort CMV-responsive CD8+CD137+ and CD4+CD154+ T cells at 4-way purity. Blood samples were drawn into EDTA vacutainers and processed by Ficoll gradient within 1-24 hours. Based on the germline V gene (reference sequence), the CDR1 and CDR2 sequences are LGHDT and YNNKEL. The CDR3 numbers 15 residues from cysteine through phenylalanine. CDR3 DNA is the only sequence kept; it has 45 bases, read in frame from the first base.

The paper's findings and limits, for the study overall: CD57 was not measured in the sequencing data, so a conservative gene-based aging definition was used instead. A larger share of large clones was made up of TEMRA cells, and in the seven largest clones (roughly 1,900 cells) aged and TEMRA cells were gained while TCM cells were lost. Following viremia, cells with an aged phenotype rose post-transplant no matter the clone size, with the increase showing up earlier in large clones (days 200-264) than in small clones.

The library was generated by single-cell sequencing. Data came from an Illumina NovaSeq 6000. The BD Rhapsody Targeted mRNA and AbSeq Reagent Kit, in a microwell format, was used for cell capture and library preparation. The libraries included TCR, sample tags, AbSeq, and targeted mRNA from the Human T-Cell Expression Panel, along with custom TOX and TOX2 primers. Libraries were sequenced on an Illumina NovaSeq. Regarding the original processing steps: The analysis covered 10468 cells in total, of which 7,000 to 8,500 were CD8 T cells and about 4,500 were CD8 T cells with an identifiable TCR CDR3. On the Seven Bridges Genomics platform, raw data were run through the BD Rhapsody Targeted Analysis Pipeline with V(D)J processing. Quality control, Sample Tag demultiplexing with Lex-BDSMK, clone identification with VDJ Explorer, and Seurat clustering were all done in SeqGeq 1.6.0. Clones making up <1% of CD8 T cells were classified as non-expanded, and clones making up >2.5% of the sample were classified as clonal expansions. The public reads were reanalyzed by TCRdb: fastp trimming at Q25, MiXCR alignment, in-frame beta chains only. Rows with one shared CDR3 protein collapse into an entry with the most common genes and DNA. These V and J calls are TCRdb output, not the study's own analysis. Present in this sample are about 21,000 distinct CDR3 sequences, more than 35% of which were seen just once. The ten largest clonotypes hold approximately 26% of the sample.

Points on this clonotype: This receptor's antigen is unknown. One end of the junction does not line up with germline, which may come from a read error.

This receptor was obtained from a female donor who had a heart transplant and CMV viremia. Sequenced here: CMV peptide-activated CD4+ and CD8+ T cells sorted from blood, sampled at five time points, pooled. The intended sense of this specimen's cell subset or site label: sorted CD8+CD137+ and CD4+CD154+ T cells after roughly 12 h CMV IE-1 peptide stimulation. The sequence links TRBV3-1 to TRBJ1-4; D gene: possibly TRBD1, on 6 matching bases. The CDR3 protein is CAGSPGHTTDEKLFF. The DNA is TGTGCCGGCAGCCCGGGACACACAACCGATGAGAAACTGTTTTTT.